This TCR beta chain was captured in a study of cytomegalovirus exposure and HLA in healthy donors. Study outcomes and limitations: It was shown in a later analysis that HLA-associated TCR beta chains were more clonally expanded than other, equally common chains.

This clone has a single count. Its antigen is undetermined. At the time of sampling, donors were nominally healthy, though unrecorded immune exposures were likely. The V end lost 0 bases, the J end lost 6 bases, and 6 bases lay between the germline ends. CDR1 and CDR2 (germline): SQVTM, ANQGSEA. The CDR3 extends over 11 amino acids. Both 60 Vbeta primers and 13 Jbeta primers went into the PCR. Repertoires were generated with immunoSEQ multiplex PCR, while TCRdb's copy carries only in-frame clones and drops some. The top ten clones hold roughly 0.75% of a sample with about 170,000 clones, 80% to 90% of them seen once.

The chain links TRBV29-1 to TRBJ2-7; D gene unclear. Sequencing was carried out using PBMCs. The clonotype was recovered from a woman between 18 and 29 years old in good health and CMV-seronegative. The CDR3 here is CSVEDLLEQYF. The DNA of the CDR3 is TGCAGCGTTGAAGATTTACTCGAGCAGTACTTC.